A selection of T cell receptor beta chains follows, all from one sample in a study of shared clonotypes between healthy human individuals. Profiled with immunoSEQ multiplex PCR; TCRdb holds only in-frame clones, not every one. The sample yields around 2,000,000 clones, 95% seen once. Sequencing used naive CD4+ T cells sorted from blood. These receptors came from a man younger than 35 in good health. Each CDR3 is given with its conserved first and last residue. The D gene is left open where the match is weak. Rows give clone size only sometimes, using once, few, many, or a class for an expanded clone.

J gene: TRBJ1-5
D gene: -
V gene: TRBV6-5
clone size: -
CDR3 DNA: TGTGCCAGCAGCCCCCGAACTGCGGGCAATCAGCCCCAGCATTTT
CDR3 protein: CASSPRTAGNQPQHF

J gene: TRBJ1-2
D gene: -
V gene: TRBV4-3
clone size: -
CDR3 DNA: TGCGCCAGCAGCCAAGAGGAACAGGGACAAGGCTACACCTTC
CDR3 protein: CASSQEEQGQGYTF

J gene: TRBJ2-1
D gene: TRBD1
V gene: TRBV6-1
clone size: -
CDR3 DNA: TGTGCCAGCAGCGGGACAGGGAATATCCGTGAGCAGTTCTTC
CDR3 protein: CASSGTGNIREQFF

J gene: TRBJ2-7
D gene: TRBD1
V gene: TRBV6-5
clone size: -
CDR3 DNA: TGTGCCAGCAGCGCTCGACAGGGGACCTACGAGCAGTACTTC
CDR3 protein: CASSARQGTYEQYF

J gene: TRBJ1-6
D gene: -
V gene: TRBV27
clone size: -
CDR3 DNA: TGTGCCAGCAGTTTATCGCGGACAGTTGAGTCACCCCTCCACTTT
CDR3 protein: CASSLSRTVESPLHF

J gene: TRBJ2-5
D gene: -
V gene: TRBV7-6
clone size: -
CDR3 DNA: TGTGCCAGCAGCCCTCTGGGACTGCAAGAGACCCAGTACTTC
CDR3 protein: CASSPLGLQETQYF

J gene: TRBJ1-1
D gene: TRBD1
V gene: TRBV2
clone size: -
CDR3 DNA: TGTGCCAGCAGGGGACAGGGAGGGGGGAACACTGAAGCTTTCTTT
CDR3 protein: CASRGQGGGNTEAFF

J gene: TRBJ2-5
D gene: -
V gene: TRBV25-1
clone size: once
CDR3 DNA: TGTGCCAGCAGTGAGCCGCAAGGAGGGACCCAGTACTTC
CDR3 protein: CASSEPQGGTQYF

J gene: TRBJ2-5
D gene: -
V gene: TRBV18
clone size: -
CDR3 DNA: TGTGCCAGCTCACCGGGACCACAAGAGACCCAGTACTTC
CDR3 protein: CASSPGPQETQYF

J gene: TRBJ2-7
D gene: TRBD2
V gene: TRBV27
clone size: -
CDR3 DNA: TGTGCCAGCACCTCGGGACTAGCGGGGTACGAGCAGTACTTC
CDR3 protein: CASTSGLAGYEQYF

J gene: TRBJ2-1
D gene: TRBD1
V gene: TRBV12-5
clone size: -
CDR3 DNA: TGTGCTTGTCTAGGGACAGGGAACTACAATGAGCAGTTCTTC
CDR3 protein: CACLGTGNYNEQFF

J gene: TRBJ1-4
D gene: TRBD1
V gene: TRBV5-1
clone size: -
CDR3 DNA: TGCGCCAGCAGCTTGGCCGGACAGGGAAATGAAAAACTGTTTTTT
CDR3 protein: CASSLAGQGNEKLFF

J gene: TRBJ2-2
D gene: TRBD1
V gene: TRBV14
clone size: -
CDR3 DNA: TGTGCCAGCACCCCCCAGGGGGATACCGGGGAGCTGTTTTTT
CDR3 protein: CASTPQGDTGELFF

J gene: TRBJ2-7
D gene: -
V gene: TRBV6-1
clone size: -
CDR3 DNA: TGTGCCAGCACGTCCCGGTCTACCTACGAGCAGTACTTC
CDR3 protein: CASTSRSTYEQYF

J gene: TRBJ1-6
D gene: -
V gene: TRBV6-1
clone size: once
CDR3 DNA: TGTGCCACAACGGCTCGGGACACATATAATTCACCCCTCCACTTT
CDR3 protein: CATTARDTYNSPLHF

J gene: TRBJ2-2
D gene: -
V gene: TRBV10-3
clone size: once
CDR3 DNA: TGTGCCATCAGTGAGCAGAGGGGTTGGACCGGGGAGCTGTTTTTT
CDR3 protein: CAISEQRGWTGELFF

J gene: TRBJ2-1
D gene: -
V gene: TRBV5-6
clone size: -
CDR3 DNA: TGTGCCAGCAGCTTGCCCCTAAGCAGGGGGGAGTACAATGAGCAGTTCTTC
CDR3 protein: CASSLPLSRGEYNEQFF

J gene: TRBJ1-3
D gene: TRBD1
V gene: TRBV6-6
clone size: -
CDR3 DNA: TGTGCCAGCAGTTACTCGCCGACAGGGGGCGGAAACACCATATATTTT
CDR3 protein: CASSYSPTGGGNTIYF

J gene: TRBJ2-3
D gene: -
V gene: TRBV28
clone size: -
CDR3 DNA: TGTGCCAGCAGTTTAGGCACATTACCCCTCACAGATACGCAGTATTTT
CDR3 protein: CASSLGTLPLTDTQYF

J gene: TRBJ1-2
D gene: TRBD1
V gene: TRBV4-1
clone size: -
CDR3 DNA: TGCGCCAGCAGCCAAACAGGGGTCACTAACTATGGCTACACCTTC
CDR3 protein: CASSQTGVTNYGYTF

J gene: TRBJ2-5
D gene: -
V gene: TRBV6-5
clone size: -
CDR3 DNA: TGTGCCAGCAGTGGTAGAAGGACGGTAGAGACCCAGTACTTC
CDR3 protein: CASSGRRTVETQYF

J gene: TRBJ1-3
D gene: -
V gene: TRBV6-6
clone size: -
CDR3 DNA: TGTGCCAGCATTCGGCCGGGGAGTGGAAACACCATATATTTT
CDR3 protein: CASIRPGSGNTIYF

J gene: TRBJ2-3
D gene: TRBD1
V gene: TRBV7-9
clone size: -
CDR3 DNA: TGTGCCAGCAGCCCACAGGGGTTTGGCACAGATACGCAGTATTTT
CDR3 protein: CASSPQGFGTDTQYF

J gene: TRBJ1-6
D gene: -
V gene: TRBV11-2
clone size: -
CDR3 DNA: TGTGCCAGCAGCTTAGATGGTTTTGTGAATTCACCCCTCCACTTT
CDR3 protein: CASSLDGFVNSPLHF

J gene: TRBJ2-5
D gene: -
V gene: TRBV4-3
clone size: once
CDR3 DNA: TGCGCCAGCAGCCAAGCGGCAGGGAGGGGGGAGACCCAGTACTTC
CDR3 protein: CASSQAAGRGETQYF

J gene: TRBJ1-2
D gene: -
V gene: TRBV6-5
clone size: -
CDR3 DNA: TGTGCCAGCAGTTACTCTGGGGTGTACACCTTC
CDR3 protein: CASSYSGVYTF

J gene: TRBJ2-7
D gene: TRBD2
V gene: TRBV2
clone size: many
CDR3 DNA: TGTGCCAGCAGTGAAGCAGGCACTAGCGGGTGGGACGAGCAGTACTTC
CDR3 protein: CASSEAGTSGWDEQYF

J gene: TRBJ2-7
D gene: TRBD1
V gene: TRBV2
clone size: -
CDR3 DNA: TGTGCCAGCAGTGGTCCAGGGGGCGAGCAGTACTTC
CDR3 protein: CASSGPGGEQYF

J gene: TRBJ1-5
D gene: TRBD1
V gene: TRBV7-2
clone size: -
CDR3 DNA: TGTGCCAGCAGCTCTGGGGCACAGGGGAACCAGCCCCAGCATTTT
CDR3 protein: CASSSGAQGNQPQHF

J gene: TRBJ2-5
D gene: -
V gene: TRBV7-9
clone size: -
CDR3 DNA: TGTGCCAGCAGCCTCAAGCCCGGTCCGACCCAGTACTTC
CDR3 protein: CASSLKPGPTQYF

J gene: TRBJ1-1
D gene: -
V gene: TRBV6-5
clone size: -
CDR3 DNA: TGTGCCAGCAGCCCAGCCCCCTTTAGGTCGACTGAAGCTTTCTTT
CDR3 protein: CASSPAPFRSTEAFF

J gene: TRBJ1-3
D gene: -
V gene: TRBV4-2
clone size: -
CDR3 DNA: TGTGCCAGCACCTCAATGGGTGGAGGAAACACCATATATTTT
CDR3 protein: CASTSMGGGNTIYF

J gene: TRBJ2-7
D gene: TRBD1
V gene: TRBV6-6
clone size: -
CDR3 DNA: TGTGCCAGCAGTTTCCCGGACAGGGGCCCCTACGAGCAGTACTTC
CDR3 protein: CASSFPDRGPYEQYF

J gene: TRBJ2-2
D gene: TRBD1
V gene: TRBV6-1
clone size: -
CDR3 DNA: TGTGCCAGCAACAGGGGGCATTTTACCGGGGAGCTGTTTTTT
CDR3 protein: CASNRGHFTGELFF

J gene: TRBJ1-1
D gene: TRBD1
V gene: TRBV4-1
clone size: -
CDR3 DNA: TGCGCCAGCAGCCCCGGCGACAGGGTGGGGACTGAAGCTTTCTTT
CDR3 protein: CASSPGDRVGTEAFF

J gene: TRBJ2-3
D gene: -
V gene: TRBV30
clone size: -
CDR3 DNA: TGTGCCTCGATCCCCCGCCTAACAGATACGCAGTATTTT
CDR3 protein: CASIPRLTDTQYF

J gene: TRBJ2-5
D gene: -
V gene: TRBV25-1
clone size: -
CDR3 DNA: TGTGCCAGCAGTGGAACCGTCAGGGAGACCCAGTACTTC
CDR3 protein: CASSGTVRETQYF

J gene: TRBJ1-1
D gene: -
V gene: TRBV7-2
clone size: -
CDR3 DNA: TGTGCCAGCAGCTTAGGTCAGGTAGATTCCGCTTTCTTT
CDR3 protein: CASSLGQVDSAFF

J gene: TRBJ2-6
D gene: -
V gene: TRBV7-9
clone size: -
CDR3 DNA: TGTGCCAGCAGCAGCCGGGATCCTGGGGCCAACGTCCTGACTTTC
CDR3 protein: CASSSRDPGANVLTF

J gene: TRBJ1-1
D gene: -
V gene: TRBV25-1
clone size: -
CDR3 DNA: TGTGCCAGCAGTGAATTTTTTGGGGGCACTGAAGCTTTCTTT
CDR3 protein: CASSEFFGGTEAFF

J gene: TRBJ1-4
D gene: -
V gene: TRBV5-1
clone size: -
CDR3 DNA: TGCGCCAGCAGCTTAGAGCAGGGCGGCGAAAAACTGTTTTTT
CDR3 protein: CASSLEQGGEKLFF

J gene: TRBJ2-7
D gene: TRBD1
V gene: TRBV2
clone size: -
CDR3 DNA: TGTGCCAGCAGCCTTGACAGGGGGCCCTACGAGCAGTACTTC
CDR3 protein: CASSLDRGPYEQYF